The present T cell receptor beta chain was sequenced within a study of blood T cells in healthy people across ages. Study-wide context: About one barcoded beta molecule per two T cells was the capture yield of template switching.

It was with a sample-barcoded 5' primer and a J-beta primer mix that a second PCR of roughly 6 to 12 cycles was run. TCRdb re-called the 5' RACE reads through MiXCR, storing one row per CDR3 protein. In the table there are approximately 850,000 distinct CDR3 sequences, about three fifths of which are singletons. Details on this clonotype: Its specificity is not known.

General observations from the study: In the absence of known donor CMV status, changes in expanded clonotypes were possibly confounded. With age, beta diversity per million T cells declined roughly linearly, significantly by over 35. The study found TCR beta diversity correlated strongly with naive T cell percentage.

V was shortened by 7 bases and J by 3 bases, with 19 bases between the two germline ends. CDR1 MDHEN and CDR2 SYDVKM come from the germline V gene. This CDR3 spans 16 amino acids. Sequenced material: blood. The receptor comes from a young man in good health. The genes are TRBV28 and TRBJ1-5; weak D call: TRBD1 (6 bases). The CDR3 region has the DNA TGTGCCAGCATCCCAATTAGGACAGACACCAATCAGCCCCAGCATTTT. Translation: CASIPIRTDTNQPQHF.